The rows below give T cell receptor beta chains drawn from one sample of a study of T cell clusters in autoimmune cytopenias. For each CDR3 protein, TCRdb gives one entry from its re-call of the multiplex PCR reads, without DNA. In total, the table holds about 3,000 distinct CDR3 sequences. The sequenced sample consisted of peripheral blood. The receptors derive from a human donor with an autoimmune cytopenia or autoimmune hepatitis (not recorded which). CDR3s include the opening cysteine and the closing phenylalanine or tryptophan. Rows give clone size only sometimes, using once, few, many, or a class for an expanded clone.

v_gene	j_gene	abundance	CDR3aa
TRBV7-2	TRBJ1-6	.	CASRSGTGNSPLHF
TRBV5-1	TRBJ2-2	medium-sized	CASVVEGTGELFF
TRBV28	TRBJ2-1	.	CASSLWGSKAYNEQFF
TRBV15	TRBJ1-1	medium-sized	CATSRGAGTEAFF
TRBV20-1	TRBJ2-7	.	CSARDEIFEYEQYF
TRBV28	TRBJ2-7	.	CASSGGIYEQYF
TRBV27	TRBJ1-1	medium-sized	CASSPGTLHTEAFF
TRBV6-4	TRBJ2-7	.	CASSPGTGEQYF
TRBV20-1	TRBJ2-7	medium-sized	CSARDLGLAGPEQYF
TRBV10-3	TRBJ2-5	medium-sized	CAISGTTGPQETQYF
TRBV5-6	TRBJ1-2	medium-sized	CASSRDRGQNYGYTF
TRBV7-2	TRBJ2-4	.	CASSLGQGRYIQYF
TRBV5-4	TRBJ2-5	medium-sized	CASSRKEFETQYF
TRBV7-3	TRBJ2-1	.	CASSLSPRGPRNNEQFF
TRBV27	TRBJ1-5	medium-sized	CASSSAGLGNQPQHF
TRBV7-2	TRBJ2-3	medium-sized	CASSVTGVGTDTQYF
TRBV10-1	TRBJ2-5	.	CASSEAGGKETQYF
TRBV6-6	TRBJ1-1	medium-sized	CAISRDRGRRTEAFF
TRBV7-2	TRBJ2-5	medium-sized	CASSRLAGGYETQYF
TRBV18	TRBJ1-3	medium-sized	CASSGQLFSGNTIYF
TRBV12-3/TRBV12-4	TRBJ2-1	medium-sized	CASSPVNEQFF
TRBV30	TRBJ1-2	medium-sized	CAWSVPGMAYGYTF
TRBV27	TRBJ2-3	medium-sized	CASSLTRALSTDTQYF
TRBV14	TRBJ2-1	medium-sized	CASSQAHWSSYNEQFF
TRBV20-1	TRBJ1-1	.	CSARGAGTEAFF
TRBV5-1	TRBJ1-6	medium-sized	CASSLRTEDSPLHF
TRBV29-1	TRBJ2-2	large	CSVEGQNTGELFF
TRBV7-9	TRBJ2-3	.	CASSISGTSTDTQYF
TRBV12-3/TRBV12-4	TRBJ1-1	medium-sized	CASSFGAGNTEAFF
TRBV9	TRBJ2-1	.	CASSTGQGHNEQFF
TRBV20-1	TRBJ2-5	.	CSARDPGLAGGREWEETQYF
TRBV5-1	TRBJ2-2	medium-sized	CASSPWDRGSTGELFF
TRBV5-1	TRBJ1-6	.	CASSPGQGAPNSPLHF
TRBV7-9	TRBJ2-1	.	CASSPPTSGGYNEQFF
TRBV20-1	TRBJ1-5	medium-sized	CSASRQSGRQPQHF
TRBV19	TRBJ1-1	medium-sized	CASSIAGNLNTEAFF
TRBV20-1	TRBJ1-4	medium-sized	CSASDDMFEKLFF
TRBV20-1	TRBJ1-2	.	CSANPGGSGYTF
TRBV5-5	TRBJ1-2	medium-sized	CASSFQGSYGYTF
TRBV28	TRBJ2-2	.	CASSGQGAGTGELFF
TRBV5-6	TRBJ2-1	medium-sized	CASSLGATNEQFF
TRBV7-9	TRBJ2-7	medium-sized	CASSLETSGRGYEQYF
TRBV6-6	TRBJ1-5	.	CASSYSGTDYSNQPQHF
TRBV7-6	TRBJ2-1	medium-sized	CASSLPGGFGQFF
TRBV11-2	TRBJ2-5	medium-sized	CASSNRDGETQYF
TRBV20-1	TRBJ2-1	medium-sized	CSARVVSRPSYNEQFF
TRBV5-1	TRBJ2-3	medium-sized	CASSVGGAGTDTQYF
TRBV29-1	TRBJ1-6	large	CSVRTGQSSPLHF
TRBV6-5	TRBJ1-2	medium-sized	CASSDPGFGYTF
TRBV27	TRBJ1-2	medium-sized	CASSLKGRGSRGYTF
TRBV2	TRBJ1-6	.	CASSADRYNSPLHF
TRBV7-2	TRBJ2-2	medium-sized	CASRYAGPGGELFF
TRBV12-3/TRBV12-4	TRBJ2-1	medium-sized	CASSPRGSYNEQFF
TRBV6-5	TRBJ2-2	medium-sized	CASRRDRGTGELFF
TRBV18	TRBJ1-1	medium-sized	CASSPLADLNTEAFF
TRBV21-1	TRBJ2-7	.	CASSKVGTFLYEQYF
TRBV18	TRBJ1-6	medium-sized	CASSESSYNSPLHF